This T cell receptor beta chain came from a study of spatial heterogeneity in lung cancer. Overall study: In the raw reads, each unique TCR and UMI combination was present more than ten times on average.

Each TCR cDNA molecule carried a unique molecular identifier. MiXCR, applied by TCRdb to the 5' RACE reads, yields one record per CDR3 protein. The sample shows roughly 25,000 distinct CDR3 sequences, roughly 7% of them seen only once. Time point reported: sample taken at primary tumor resection. Unsorted whole RNA samples from tumor, nontumor lung or frozen PBMC were sequenced. Donation came from around 77 patients with untreated early-stage non-small cell lung cancer. V lost 5 bases and J 2 bases, leaving 15 bases between the germline ends. Germline values: CDR1 SGHAT, CDR2 FQDESV (reference sequence). This CDR3 has 16 amino acids. Judged by abundance, this clonotype is medium-sized.

Sequencing was performed on PBMCs, taken at surgery. V and J are TRBV11-1 and TRBJ2-2, with no clear D. The receptor's source is a male donor with early-stage non-small cell lung cancer. The CDR3 DNA is TGTGCCAGCAGCCCCCGTCAAGAGCAAAACACCGGGGAGCTGTTTTTT. Its translation: CASSPRQEQNTGELFF.